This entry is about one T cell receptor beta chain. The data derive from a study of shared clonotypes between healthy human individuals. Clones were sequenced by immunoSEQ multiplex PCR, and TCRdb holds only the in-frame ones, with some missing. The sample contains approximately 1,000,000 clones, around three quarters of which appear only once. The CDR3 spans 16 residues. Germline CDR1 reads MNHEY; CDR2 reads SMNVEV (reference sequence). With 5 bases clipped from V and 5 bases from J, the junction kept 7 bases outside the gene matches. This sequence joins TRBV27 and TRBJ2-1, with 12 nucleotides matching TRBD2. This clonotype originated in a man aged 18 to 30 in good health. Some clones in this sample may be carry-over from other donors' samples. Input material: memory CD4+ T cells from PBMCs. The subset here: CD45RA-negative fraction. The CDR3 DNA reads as TGTGCCAGCAGTCCCCTCGGACTAGCGGGGCACAATGAGCAGTTCTTC. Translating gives CASSPLGLAGHNEQFF.